This TCR beta chain was sequenced in a study of preoperative IRX-2 immunotherapy in early breast cancer. This CDR3 is built from 14 residues. Germline CDR1 SGDLS, CDR2 YYNGEE. Deletions cut 0 bases from V and 7 bases from J, with 13 bases between. Treatment in this sample: preoperative locoregional IRX-2 cytokine immunotherapy. Patients received preoperative, locoregional IRX-2 cytokine immunotherapy in a phase Ib study. Clones were sequenced by immunoSEQ multiplex PCR, and TCRdb holds only the in-frame ones, with some missing. The table lists approximately 34,000 clones, 90% to 95% of them singletons.

This chain links TRBV9 with TRBJ1-1, with TRBD1 as a possible D gene (5 bases). This receptor was identified in a human donor with breast cancer. The specimen was taken from a patient treated with IRX-2 immunotherapy. This chain's CDR3 is CASSVGVGHGEAFF. Written as DNA, the CDR3 is TGTGCCAGCAGCGTAGGAGTGGGGCATGGTGAAGCTTTCTTT.